Below are 27 T cell receptor beta chains sequenced from a single sample in a study of T-cell reconstitution after alpha-beta-depleted transplantation in children. The TCRbeta library was prepared with unique molecular identifiers. TCRdb processed the PCR reads anew with MiXCR; each CDR3 protein has one entry. The table has a few hundred thousand distinct CDR3 sequences, 10% to 15% seen once. The sample in question was PBMCs, mostly from graft donor cells, obtained 360 days after TCRalphabeta/CD19-depleted stem cell transplant. These TCRs come from a male patient younger than 18 who had a stem cell transplant for acute myeloid leukemia, so the T cells may come from the graft donor.

This chain links TRBV7-3 with TRBJ2-1; D ambiguous. This CDR3 is 15 amino acids long. CDR1 is SGHTA and CDR2 is FQGTGA in the germline V gene. Trimming stripped 1 base from V and 0 bases from J, with 7 bases between. This CDR3 is CASSLIRTSYNEQFF. The DNA of the CDR3 is TGTGCCAGCAGCTTAATAAGGACCTCCTACAATGAGCAGTTCTTC.

This chain joins TRBV20-1 and TRBJ1-4, with D possibly matching TRBD1 (5 bases). V lost 3 bases, J lost 15 bases, and 11 bases lay in between. Germline lookup yields CDR1 DFQATT and CDR2 SNEGSKA (reference sequence). This CDR3 region has 10 residues. The CDR3 DNA follows: TGCAGTGCTAGGAAAGGGGAGGTGTTTTTT. It encodes CSARKGEVFF.

The table lists this clonotype with a count of one. The J gene is TRBJ2-2, the V gene TRBV2; 7 nucleotides agree with TRBD2. Germline V gene lookup returns CDR1 SNHLY and CDR2 FYNNEI. CDR3 length: 14 amino acids. V lost 5 bases, J lost 7 bases, and 7 bases stayed unmatched. The CDR3 loop is CASSRREIGGELFF. CDR3 bases: TGTGCCAGCAGTAGGCGGGAGATTGGCGGGGAGCTGTTTTTT. The full variable domain, in which reference TRBV2 and TRBJ2-2 provide the parts outside the CDR3, is EPEVTQTPSHQVTQMGQEVILRCVPISNHLYFYWYRQILGQKVEFLVSFYNNEISEKSEIFDDQFSVERPDGSNFTLKIRSTKLEDSAMYFCASSRREIGGELFFGEGSRLTVL.

The genes are TRBV14 and TRBJ1-1, with D unclear. The CDR3 runs to 16 residues. V was pared by 0 bases and J by 0 bases, with 11 bases between. Germline V lookup: CDR1 SGHDN, CDR2 FVKESK. The CDR3 sequence is CASSQDLGQLNTEAFF. CDR3 nucleotide sequence: TGTGCCAGCAGCCAAGATCTAGGGCAGCTGAACACTGAAGCTTTCTTT.

This clonotype was seen a few times. V gene TRBV10-3 combines with J gene TRBJ2-7; 7 bases are shared with TRBD1. The CDR3 runs 14 residues. Trimming at V came to 6 bases and at J to 2 bases, leaving 7 bases not matched to a gene. Germline V gene data show CDR1 as ENHRY and CDR2 as SYGVKD. The CDR3 loop is CAIRYSGTAYEQYF. The CDR3 coding sequence is TGTGCCATCAGATACAGTGGGACAGCCTACGAGCAGTACTTC.

This clonotype was counted only a few times. This sequence joins TRBV7-8 and TRBJ2-1; 13 bases fit TRBD2. The germline V gene encodes CDR1 SGHVS and CDR2 FQNEAQ. CDR3 length: 14 amino acids. The J segment lost 13 bases and the V segment lost 7 bases, leaving 10 bases of the junction unmatched. CDR3 nucleotides: TGTGCCAGCAACGGACTAGCGGGAGTTTCTGATCAGTTCTTC. Translated: CASNGLAGVSDQFF.

This clonotype was seen more than once but under ten times. The chain couples TRBV7-9 to TRBJ1-6; TRBD1 matches at 7 bases. Unmatched junction bases numbered 5, after V lost 1 base and J lost 2 bases. The germline CDR1 and CDR2 sequences are SEHNR and FQNEAQ (reference sequence). CDR3 length: 17 residues. CDR3 sequence: CASSLVDRRPYNSPLHF. CDR3 coding DNA: TGTGCCAGCAGCTTAGTGGACAGGAGGCCCTATAATTCACCCCTCCACTTT.

There are many counts of this clonotype. This chain uses TRBV29-1 with TRBJ2-1; TRBD1 matches at 7 bases. Per the germline V gene, CDR1 is SQVTM and CDR2 is ANQGSEA. CDR3 size: 15 residues. With 0 bases clipped from V and 0 bases from J, the junction kept 2 bases outside the gene matches. Written as DNA, the CDR3 is TGCAGCGTTGAAGACCGGGACAGCTCCTACAATGAGCAGTTCTTC. It encodes CSVEDRDSSYNEQFF.

This chain uses TRBV20-1 with TRBJ2-1; TRBD2 matches 16 bases. With V trimmed by 5 bases and J by 7 bases, 5 bases remained unmatched. Germline-derived CDR1 and CDR2 are DFQATT and SNEGSKA (reference sequence). This CDR3 region has 15 residues. DNA of the CDR3: TGCAGTGCTGGGGGACTAGCGGGAGGGAAAAATGAGCAGTTCTTC. This gives the protein CSAGGLAGGKNEQFF.

This clonotype appeared many times. The chain uses TRBV18 and TRBJ2-5; D gene unclear. This CDR3 contains 12 residues. V lost 8 bases and J 3 bases, leaving 10 bases between the germline ends. Germline V gene lookup returns CDR1 KGHSH and CDR2 LQKENI. The CDR3 loop reads CASSPPEETQYF. The CDR3 DNA follows: TGTGCCAGCAGTCCCCCGGAAGAGACCCAGTACTTC.

This clonotype was observed a few times. The rearrangement links TRBV20-1 to TRBJ2-5; TRBD1 agrees at 9 bases. The ends lost 5 bases at V and 2 bases at J; junction bases unmatched: 3. The CDR3 sequence is 13 residues long. Germline loops: CDR1 DFQATT, CDR2 SNEGSKA (reference sequence). CDR3 DNA sequence: TGCAGTGCTTCGGACAGGGGACAAGAGACCCAGTACTTC. It codes for CSASDRGQETQYF.

In its sample, this clonotype was seen a few times. The chain combines TRBV7-8 with TRBJ2-3, with 8 positions matching TRBD2. The CDR3 runs to 15 residues. The germline V gene encodes CDR1 SGHVS and CDR2 FQNEAQ. V lost 7 bases and J lost 2; bases outside the gene matches: 8. The chain's CDR3 is CASTISGVLTDTQYF. CDR3 sequence (DNA): TGTGCCAGCACCATTAGCGGGGTACTCACAGATACGCAGTATTTT.

This rearrangement joins TRBV29-1 to TRBJ2-7, with D perhaps TRBD2 (5 bases). With 4 bases removed from V and 2 bases from J, the gap between germline ends came to 9 bases. From germline, CDR1 is SQVTM and CDR2 ANQGSEA. The CDR3 extends over 12 amino acids. This CDR3 reads CSVAPGTYEQYF. The CDR3 coding sequence is TGCAGCGTTGCACCGGGGACCTACGAGCAGTACTTC.

The V and J genes are TRBV20-1 and TRBJ2-6; D is undetermined. CDR3 length: 14 amino acids. Germline assignment: CDR1 DFQATT and CDR2 SNEGSKA (reference sequence). The V end lost 5 bases, the J end lost 1 base, and 9 bases lay between the germline ends. The CDR3, as DNA: TGCAGTGCTCCAGGATGGTCTGGGGCCAACGTCCTGACTTTC. Protein sequence: CSAPGWSGANVLTF.

This clonotype came up many times. This chain links TRBV7-2 with TRBJ1-1; a possible D gene is TRBD1 (6 bases). Germline V CDR1 and CDR2: SGHTA, FQGNSA. CDR3 length: 14 amino acids. Trimming took 5 bases from V and 1 from J, leaving 11 bases between them. The CDR3 region is CASSLKTGNTEAFF. DNA for the CDR3: TGTGCCAGCAGCCTAAAGACAGGGAACACTGAAGCTTTCTTT. Drawing the rest from reference TRBV7-2 and TRBJ1-1, the complete variable domain is GAGVSQSPSNKVTEKGKDVELRCDPISGHTALYWYRQSLGQGLEFLIYFQGNSAPDKSGLPSDRFSAERTGGSVSTLTIQRTQQEDSAVYLCASSLKTGNTEAFFGQGTRLTVV.

The chain uses TRBV7-3 and TRBJ2-3; the match to TRBD2 covers 10 bases. J gave up 6 bases and V 7 bases, and 13 bases lay outside the gene matches. The CDR3 loop spans 16 amino acids. Germline lookup yields CDR1 SGHTA and CDR2 FQGTGA. In DNA, the CDR3 is TGTGCCAGCAACTCAGCCCCTAGCGGGGGTGGGGATACGCAGTATTTT. Translated: CASNSAPSGGGDTQYF.

This clonotype was counted between two and nine times. This chain uses TRBV21-1 with TRBJ2-7. TRBV21-1 is reported as a pseudogene. The CDR3 spans 15 residues. The CDR3 reads CASSKDLIRPYEQYF. CDR3 bases: TGTGCCAGCAGCAAAGATCTAATCCGACCCTACGAGCAGTACTTC.

This rearrangement joins TRBV6-5 to TRBJ2-7; the D is unclear. The CDR3 loop spans 16 amino acids. V was pared by 0 bases and J by 1 base, with 13 bases between. CDR1 and CDR2 from the germline V gene are MNHEY and SVGAGI. The CDR3 DNA reads as TGTGCCAGCAGTTACTCAACCGTCGGACGGTCCTACGAGCAGTACTTC. Its translation: CASSYSTVGRSYEQYF.

Note on this clonotype: This may be a read error, as it is one base from a much larger clone. This chain links TRBV18 with TRBJ2-1, with TRBD2 matching 10 bases. Germline V gene data show CDR1 as KGHSH and CDR2 as LQKENI. CDR3 size: 14 residues. As DNA, the CDR3 is TGTGTCAGCTTGGAAAGCGGGAGGGTCAGTGAGCAGTTCTTC. This translates into CVSLESGRVSEQFF.

This clonotype was detected only a few times. The chain carries TRBV24-1 and TRBJ2-1; TRBD2 might be the D (6 bases). The CDR3 length is 18 residues. With 5 bases removed from V and 2 bases from J, the gap between germline ends came to 21 bases. CDR1 is KGHDR and CDR2 is SFDVKD in the germline V gene. The chain's CDR3 is CATSALGTLPGTYNEQFF. CDR3 nucleotides: TGTGCCACCAGTGCCCTGGGGACTCTCCCAGGCACCTACAATGAGCAGTTCTTC.

This clonotype has a count of ten or more. This rearrangement joins TRBV5-1 to TRBJ2-3; maybe TRBD2 (6 bases). The CDR3 is 17 amino acids. Germline loops: CDR1 SGHRS, CDR2 YFSETQ. With 3 bases removed from V and 1 base from J, the gap between germline ends came to 18 bases. The CDR3 region has the DNA TGCGCCAGCAGCTACAGGATCCGGCGGGATGGCACAGATACGCAGTATTTT. Protein product: CASSYRIRRDGTDTQYF. Full variable domain (remainder filled in from reference TRBV5-1 and TRBJ2-3): KAGVTQTPRYLIKTRGQQVTLSCSPISGHRSVSWYQQTPGQGLQFLFEYFSETQRNKGNFPGRFSGRQFSNSRSEMNVSTLELGDSALYLCASSYRIRRDGTDTQYFGPGTRLTVL.

Comments on this clonotype: This may arise from a read error, as a much more abundant clone is one base away. The rearrangement joins TRBV5-1 to TRBJ2-1, with D possibly TRBD1 on 6 matching bases. The germline gives CDR1 SGHRS, CDR2 YFSETQ. The CDR3 sequence is 13 residues long. The ends were cut back, 5 bases at V and 9 bases at J, with 15 bases in the middle. CDR3 sequence (DNA): TGCGCCAGCAGATGGGCCCTAGGGGGTGAGCAGTTCTTC. It specifies CASRWALGGEQFF.

The sample holds a few counts of this clonotype. The chain is built from TRBV7-3 and TRBJ2-2; weak D call: TRBD2 (6 bases). CDR1 and CDR2 (germline): SGHTA, FQGTGA. The CDR3 extends over 19 amino acids. V lost 2 bases, J lost 0 bases, and 19 bases lay in between. The CDR3 DNA reads as TGTGCCAGCAGCTTATGGGGGTTGGCGGGAACGTCGAACACCGGGGAGCTGTTTTTT. Translation: CASSLWGLAGTSNTGELFF.

This clonotype turned up a few times. The chain combines TRBV28 with TRBJ2-2; D not resolved. CDR1 and CDR2 from the germline V gene are MDHEN and SYDVKM. Deletions cut 1 base from V and 9 bases from J, with 9 bases between. CDR3 length: 13 residues. In DNA, the CDR3 is TGTGCCAGCAGTTTATTGCCCTGGCGGGAGCTGTTTTTT. This translates into CASSLLPWRELFF.

The table lists this clonotype with many counts. V gene TRBV7-2 combines with J gene TRBJ2-5; D is unresolved. This CDR3 has 15 residues. Germline values: CDR1 SGHTA, CDR2 FQGNSA. With 0 bases removed from V and 2 bases from J, the gap between germline ends came to 10 bases. The CDR3 loop reads CASSLAGPTQETQYF. In DNA form, the CDR3 reads TGTGCCAGCAGCTTAGCCGGGCCGACTCAAGAGACCCAGTACTTC.

This rearrangement joins TRBV5-6 to TRBJ2-2, with 10 bases matching TRBD2. Germline trimming cut 4 bases from V and 6 bases from J; bases unmatched to any gene: 12. Germline CDR1 reads SGHDT; CDR2 reads YYEEEE. The CDR3 is 17 amino acids. The CDR3 spells CASSTAPSGSKPGELFF. The CDR3 DNA reads as TGTGCCAGCAGCACGGCCCCTAGCGGGAGTAAACCCGGGGAGCTGTTTTTT.

V is TRBV9 and J is TRBJ2-2; 7 nucleotides line up with TRBD2. Unmatched junction bases numbered 4, after V lost 5 bases and J lost 3 bases. The germline V gene encodes CDR1 SGDLS and CDR2 YYNGEE. CDR3 length equals 14 residues. CDR3 sequence (DNA): TGTGCCAGCAGGGCGGGAGAGCACACCGGGGAGCTGTTTTTT. Translation: CASRAGEHTGELFF.